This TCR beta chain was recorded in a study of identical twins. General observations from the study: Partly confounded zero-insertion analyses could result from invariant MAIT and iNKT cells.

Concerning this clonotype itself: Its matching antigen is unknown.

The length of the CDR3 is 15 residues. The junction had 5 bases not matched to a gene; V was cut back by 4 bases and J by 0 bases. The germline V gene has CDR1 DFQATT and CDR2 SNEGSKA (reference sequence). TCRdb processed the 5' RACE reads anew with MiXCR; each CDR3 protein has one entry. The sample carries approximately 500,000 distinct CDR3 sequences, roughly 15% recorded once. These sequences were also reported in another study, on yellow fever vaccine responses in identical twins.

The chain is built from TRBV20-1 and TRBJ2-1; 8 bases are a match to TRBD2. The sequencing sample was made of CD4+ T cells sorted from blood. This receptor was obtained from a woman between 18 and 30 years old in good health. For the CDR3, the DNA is TGCAGTGCTATAGCGGGACCGTACTCCTACAATGAGCAGTTCTTC. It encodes CSAIAGPYSYNEQFF.